This TCR beta chain was identified during a study of CXCR3-negative and CXCR3-positive naive CD8 T cells. Study context: There were about 135 million TRB reads altogether, and each library had about 1.5 +/- 0.3 million of them. General study findings and limits: Both naive subsets had comparably high diversity; memory CD8+ cells much lower. Cryopreserved cells showed partially decreased CXCR3 expression, and most assays used fresh PBMCs.

The TRB cDNA libraries were prepared by 5' RACE with UMI labels. TCRdb derives one entry per CDR3 protein from the 5' RACE reads, leaving out DNA. Its table lists about 62,000 distinct CDR3 sequences. Germline CDR1 and CDR2: SGHDN and FVKESK. The CDR3 covers 15 residues. Remarks on this clonotype: Its antigen is undetermined.

Sequenced sample: naive CXCR3- CD8+ T cells from blood. Subset of the sample: CD45RO-CCR7+CD27+CD95- naive CD8+ T cells lacking CXCR3 (TNR3-). The TCR was taken from a human donor in good health. Some clones in this sample may be carry-over from other donors' samples. The genes are TRBV14 and TRBJ2-5; the D call of TRBD1 rests on TCRdb alone, since no DNA is present to check it. CDR3 sequence reads: CASTQRGSPQETQYF.